These T cell receptor beta chains were read from a single sample in a study of shared clonotypes between healthy human individuals. Assay: immunoSEQ multiplex PCR; the TCRdb copy retains only in-frame clones and omits some. The sample lists millions of clones; roughly 95% were seen once. The specimen sequenced was naive CD4+ T cells sorted from blood. These receptors all stem from a man aged 18-30 years in good health. The CDR3 runs from the conserved cysteine through the conserved F or W. A D gene is named only where the DNA matches it firmly.

J gene: TRBJ2-3
D gene: -
V gene: TRBV5-1
CDR3 protein: CASSPGHGVGTDTQYF
CDR3 DNA: TGCGCCAGCAGCCCTGGCCATGGTGTGGGCACAGATACGCAGTATTTT

J gene: TRBJ2-1
D gene: -
V gene: TRBV29-1
CDR3 protein: CSVGELGFSYNEQFF
CDR3 DNA: TGCAGCGTTGGGGAGCTAGGGTTCTCCTACAATGAGCAGTTCTTC

J gene: TRBJ1-3
D gene: TRBD1
V gene: TRBV9
CDR3 protein: CASSVAQGETGNTIYF
CDR3 DNA: TGTGCCAGCAGCGTAGCTCAGGGGGAGACTGGAAACACCATATATTTT

J gene: TRBJ2-5
D gene: -
V gene: TRBV20-1
CDR3 protein: CSAMWETQYF
CDR3 DNA: TGCAGTGCTATGTGGGAGACCCAGTACTTC

J gene: TRBJ2-7
D gene: -
V gene: TRBV4-3
CDR3 protein: CASSQTAATSYEQYF
CDR3 DNA: TGCGCCAGCAGCCAAACGGCAGCTACCTCCTACGAGCAGTACTTC

J gene: TRBJ1-3
D gene: -
V gene: TRBV14
CDR3 protein: CASSLANKAGNTIYF
CDR3 DNA: TGTGCCAGCAGTTTGGCCAACAAAGCGGGAAACACCATATATTTT

J gene: TRBJ2-7
D gene: TRBD1
V gene: TRBV4-1
CDR3 protein: CASSQRDRSFYEQYF
CDR3 DNA: TGCGCCAGCAGCCAAAGGGACAGAAGCTTCTACGAGCAGTACTTC

J gene: TRBJ1-2
D gene: TRBD1
V gene: TRBV5-1
CDR3 protein: CASSGADRAYGYTF
CDR3 DNA: TGCGCCAGCAGCGGGGCTGACAGGGCCTATGGCTACACCTTC

J gene: TRBJ2-5
D gene: TRBD1
V gene: TRBV11-1
CDR3 protein: CASSGRDSQETQYF
CDR3 DNA: TGTGCCAGCAGCGGCCGGGACAGTCAAGAGACCCAGTACTTC

J gene: TRBJ2-7
D gene: TRBD2
V gene: TRBV10-3
CDR3 protein: CAISEGLASVEQYF
CDR3 DNA: TGTGCCATCAGTGAGGGACTAGCAAGCGTCGAGCAGTACTTC

J gene: TRBJ2-3
D gene: TRBD2
V gene: TRBV5-1
CDR3 protein: CASSPGTSGWGDTQYF
CDR3 DNA: TGCGCCAGCAGCCCGGGGACTAGCGGATGGGGAGATACGCAGTATTTT